This T cell receptor beta chain was sequenced during a study of T cells after yellow fever vaccination (dated by TCRdb to the late 2010s). A note on the overall study: The SMART-Seq v4 Ultra Low Input RNA kit was used to prepare libraries from fractions with low cell numbers. To follow T-cell clones before and after both primary and booster YFV17D yellow fever vaccination, bulk TCR alpha and beta repertoires underwent longitudinal sequencing. Two healthy male donors made up the cohort, one aged 18 to 29 years and the other aged 30 to 40 years. Bulk PBMC replicates and cell subsets were isolated from blood drawn at multiple timepoints before and after both primary and secondary immunization.

The intended sense of this specimen's treatment or condition label: live attenuated yellow fever vaccine strain. Two biological replicates of bulk PBMCs were collected at each blood-draw timepoint. PBMCs were isolated from peripheral blood using a standard Ficoll-Paque protocol. TriZol was used to extract RNA from bulk PBMCs, CD4 and CD8 fractions, and dextramer-positive and dextramer-negative fractions. In the case of this clonotype: Its antigen is currently not known. Base-call qualities are not available, and no considerably larger clone is one nucleotide away.

Study-wide findings and limitations: FACS-sorted repertoires could contain abundant contaminating clonotypes from the bulk population, so computational filtering was required. After the booster, most clones that had expanded after primary vaccination were detected again (approximately 96% of CD4 and 88% of CD8), suggesting broad maintenance of memory. A small share of clonotypes occurred in both CD4 and CD8 compartments, likely arising from convergent recombination. The secondary T-cell response was weaker than the primary response but faster, peaking on day 5 instead of day 15. Because only a couple of donors were included in the study, the extent to which the findings can be generalized is limited.

TCR cDNA was synthesized by 5'RACE template switching, through which a universal primer site and unique molecular identifiers were introduced. cDNA synthesis was primed from both the TCR alpha and TCR beta constant segments. Libraries were amplified in two PCR steps, with sample barcodes and sequencing adapters added in the second step. Libraries were sequenced on Illumina HiSeq 2500 (2x100 bp) or NovaSeq (2x150 bp). The study's own analysis went as follows. Demultiplexing of reads and collapsing into UMI consensus sequences were performed with MIGEC, and V(D)J alignment was carried out with MiXCR. Clonotypes responding to the vaccine were identified with edgeR on replicate PBMC samples, with the criteria of FDR below 0.01 and a log2 fold change above 5 up to day 15. CD4 or CD8 identity was assigned to each bulk clonotype according to whether the clonotype was present at higher abundance in the sequenced CD4 repertoire or the sequenced CD8 repertoire. TCRdb reworked the public reads: Q25 trimming with fastp, MiXCR clone assembly, productive beta chains retained. For every CDR3 protein sequence, its rows merge into one entry that carries the most common genes and DNA. The V and J calls here are based on TCRdb, not the publication. For this sample the table gives 500,000 to 700,000 distinct CDR3 sequences, of which over 15% were detected only once. Of the sample, more than 13% is held by the ten largest clones.

Sequenced material: PBMCs, taken 15 days after the yellow fever booster vaccination. The sequence was obtained from a man younger than 45 who received the YFV17D yellow fever vaccine.

CDR3 protein: CASSYSVGTYEQYF. The DNA reads as follows: TGTGCCAGCAGTTACTCGGTAGGGACCTACGAGCAGTACTTC. The rearranged chain carries TRBV6-5 and TRBJ2-7; no D gene can be assigned with confidence. The junction carries 8 bases between V and J, which are trimmed by 0 bases and 2 bases respectively. From its cysteine to its phenylalanine, the CDR3 spans 14 amino acids. Kept here is only the CDR3 DNA, which spans 42 bases and is read in frame from base 1. Looking up the germline V gene yields CDR1 MNHEY and CDR2 SVGAGI.